This is a list of T cell receptor beta chains from one sample in a study of radiation and T cells in renal cell carcinoma. Using immunoSEQ multiplex PCR, the repertoire was profiled, and TCRdb retains in-frame clones only, with some absent. The sample gives some 150,000 clones, roughly 86% of which show up once; approximately 13% is in the top ten. The sample here was blood, taken from a patient whose treatment included radiotherapy and nephrectomy. All receptors come from a woman in her fifties or sixties with renal cell carcinoma. CDR3s include the opening cysteine and the closing phenylalanine or tryptophan. A D gene is named only where the DNA matches it firmly. Clone size is shown for a subset of rows, as once, few, many or a class of expanded clone.

CASSQDLAVNYGYTF	TGCGCCAGCAGCCAAGATTTGGCAGTTAACTATGGCTACACCTTC	TRBV4-3	TRBJ1-2	-	-
CSARGSPPYF	TGCAGTGCTAGAGGCAGTCCCCCGTATTTT	TRBV20-1	TRBJ2-3	-	-
CAISSGTPYSNQPQHF	TGTGCCATCAGCTCCGGGACACCCTATAGCAATCAGCCCCAGCATTTT	TRBV10-3	TRBJ1-5	-	-
CASRPDRGPTEAFF	TGTGCCAGCAGACCCGACAGGGGGCCCACTGAAGCTTTCTTT	TRBV6-5	TRBJ1-1	TRBD1	-
CASRVDTDSSYEQYF	TGTGCCAGCAGGGTAGACACTGACAGCTCCTACGAGCAGTACTTC	TRBV6-5	TRBJ2-7	-	once
CASSGGSTEAFF	TGTGCCAGCAGTGGCGGCAGCACTGAAGCTTTCTTT	TRBV2	TRBJ1-1	-	-
CASSVEAGGRNTGELFF	TGCGCCAGCAGCGTAGAAGCGGGGGGGCGGAACACCGGGGAGCTGTTTTTT	TRBV9	TRBJ2-2	TRBD2	-
CASSARGNQPQHF	TGTGCCAGCAGTGCCCGGGGGAATCAGCCCCAGCATTTT	TRBV6-1	TRBJ1-5	-	-
CASSQESDTGELFF	TGTGCCAGCTCACAGGAATCCGACACCGGGGAGCTGTTTTTT	TRBV18	TRBJ2-2	-	-
CASSEGWGGKETQYF	TGTGCCAGCAGTGAAGGGTGGGGGGGCAAGGAGACCCAGTACTTC	TRBV2	TRBJ2-5	-	-
CASSSYRSLGTEAFF	TGTGCCAGCAGCTCGTACAGGAGTTTGGGAACTGAAGCTTTCTTT	TRBV7-9	TRBJ1-1	-	-
CASSRGHTEAFF	TGTGCCAGCTCACGGGGACACACTGAAGCTTTCTTT	TRBV18	TRBJ1-1	-	-
CASRSRRSSGNTIYF	TGTGCCAGCAGGAGCCGGAGGAGCTCTGGAAACACCATATATTTT	TRBV27	TRBJ1-3	-	-
CASSLNTGTANTIYF	TGCGCCAGCAGCCTAAACACTGGGACAGCTAACACCATATATTTT	TRBV5-1	TRBJ1-3	TRBD1	-
CASSPGGFSGNTIYF	TGTGCCAGCAGCCCCGGGGGGTTTTCTGGAAACACCATATATTTT	TRBV9	TRBJ1-3	-	-
CASSQDTSGLYEQYF	TGTGCCAGCAGCCAAGATACTAGCGGGCTCTACGAGCAGTACTTC	TRBV4-2	TRBJ2-7	TRBD2	-
CSVSGDYGYTF	TGCAGCGTTTCAGGGGATTATGGCTACACCTTC	TRBV29-1	TRBJ1-2	-	-
CASSVEASSYNEQFF	TGTGCCAGCAGCGTAGAAGCTTCCTCCTACAATGAGCAGTTCTTC	TRBV9	TRBJ2-1	-	-
CASSVVQANTEAFF	TGCGCCAGCAGCGTGGTACAGGCGAACACTGAAGCTTTCTTT	TRBV5-1	TRBJ1-1	-	-
CASSWGAQGGQPQHF	TGTGCCAGTAGTTGGGGGGCGCAGGGCGGACAGCCCCAGCATTTT	TRBV19	TRBJ1-5	-	-
CASSEARGYDGRWFF	TGTGCCAGCAGTGAAGCTCGGGGTTATGACGGACGCTGGTTCTTC	TRBV6-1	TRBJ2-1	-	-
CASSSGGGGEKLFF	TGTGCCAGCAGCTCAGGGGGCGGGGGTGAAAAACTGTTTTTT	TRBV6-1	TRBJ1-4	TRBD1	-
CASSPGGGNTEAFF	TGTGCCAGCAGCCCCGGGGGCGGGAACACTGAAGCTTTCTTT	TRBV4-2	TRBJ1-1	-	-
CASSGTAGNQPQHF	TGTGCCAGTAGCGGGACAGCTGGCAATCAGCCCCAGCATTTT	TRBV19	TRBJ1-5	TRBD1	-
CASSALVGGNIQYF	TGTGCCAGCAGCGCCCTCGTAGGGGGAAACATTCAGTACTTC	TRBV9	TRBJ2-4	-	once
CASSEDREVGYTF	TGTGCCAGCAGCGAAGACAGGGAGGTCGGCTACACCTTC	TRBV7-8	TRBJ1-2	TRBD1	-
CASSFLGVGELFF	TGTGCCAGCAGTTTCCTAGGGGTAGGGGAGCTGTTTTTT	TRBV6-5	TRBJ2-2	-	-
CASSGGGWVTFF	TGTGCCAGCAGTGGAGGGGGTTGGGTAACTTTCTTT	TRBV6-1	TRBJ1-1	-	-
CAWSVDRDPEAFF	TGTGCCTGGAGTGTTGACAGGGACCCTGAAGCTTTCTTT	TRBV30	TRBJ1-1	TRBD1	-
CASRRLVSTDTQYF	TGCGCCAGCCGAAGACTAGTTTCGACAGATACGCAGTATTTT	TRBV4-1	TRBJ2-3	-	-
CASSLTGTSSYNEQFF	TGTGCCAGCAGCTTAACCGGGACTAGCTCCTACAATGAGCAGTTCTTC	TRBV7-2	TRBJ2-1	TRBD2	-
CASSQGTDYGYTF	TGTGCCAGCAGCCAGGGGACTGACTATGGCTACACCTTC	TRBV14	TRBJ1-2	-	-
CASSSEGLETQYF	TGTGCCAGCAGCTCGGAGGGGCTAGAGACCCAGTACTTC	TRBV5-4	TRBJ2-5	-	-
CASSFSGFGNTIYF	TGTGCCAGCAGCTTTTCTGGGTTTGGAAACACCATATATTTT	TRBV5-4	TRBJ1-3	-	-
CASSYGQGLWNEQFF	TGTGCCAGCAGTTACGGACAGGGTCTATGGAATGAGCAGTTCTTC	TRBV6-6	TRBJ2-1	TRBD1	once
CASRSHSTLGEKLFF	TGTGCCAGCAGGTCTCACAGTACCCTAGGGGAAAAACTGTTTTTT	TRBV6-1	TRBJ1-4	-	-
CASSHTGGTDTQYF	TGTGCCAGCAGCCACACAGGGGGCACAGATACGCAGTATTTT	TRBV5-4	TRBJ2-3	TRBD1	once
CASSLGGVDTDTQYF	TGTGCCAGCAGCTTGGGGGGGGTTGACACAGATACGCAGTATTTT	TRBV11-2	TRBJ2-3	TRBD2	once
CASSQEGVSYGYTF	TGCGCCAGCAGCCAAGAGGGTGTGAGCTATGGCTACACCTTC	TRBV4-1	TRBJ1-2	-	few
CASSSLQGPGYTF	TGTGCCAGTAGCTCACTACAGGGCCCAGGCTACACCTTC	TRBV19	TRBJ1-2	-	-